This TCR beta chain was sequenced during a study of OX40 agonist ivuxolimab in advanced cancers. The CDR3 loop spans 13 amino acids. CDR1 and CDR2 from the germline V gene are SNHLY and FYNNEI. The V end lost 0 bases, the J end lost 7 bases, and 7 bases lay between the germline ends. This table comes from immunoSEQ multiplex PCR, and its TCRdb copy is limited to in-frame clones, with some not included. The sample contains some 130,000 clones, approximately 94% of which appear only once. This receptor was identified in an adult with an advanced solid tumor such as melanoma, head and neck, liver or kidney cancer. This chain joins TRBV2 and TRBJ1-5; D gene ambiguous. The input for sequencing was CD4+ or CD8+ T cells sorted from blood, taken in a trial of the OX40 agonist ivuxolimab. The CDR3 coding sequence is TGTGCCAGCAGTGAAGCGCTTGGACAGCCCCAGCATTTT. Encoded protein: CASSEALGQPQHF. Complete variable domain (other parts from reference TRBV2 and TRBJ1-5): EPEVTQTPSHQVTQMGQEVILRCVPISNHLYFYWYRQILGQKVEFLVSFYNNEISEKSEIFDDQFSVERPDGSNFTLKIRSTKLEDSAMYFCASSEALGQPQHFGDGTRLSIL.